The rows below give T cell receptor beta chains drawn from one sample of a study of cytomegalovirus exposure and HLA in healthy donors. Libraries were prepared by immunoSEQ multiplex PCR; TCRdb keeps only in-frame clonotypes and omits some of them. The sample shows approximately 160,000 clones, roughly 79% of them seen only once. The source material was PBMCs. These receptors all stem from a man aged 40-55 years in good health and CMV-seronegative. CDR3s include the opening cysteine and the closing phenylalanine or tryptophan. The D gene is left open where the match is weak. Clone size is given for some rows only: seen once, a few or many times, or a class if the clone is expanded.

v_gene: TRBV19; j_gene: TRBJ2-2; abundance: NA; d_gene: NA; CDR3nt: TGTGCCAGTAGTATAGAAGCCAGGGGTAGGACCGGGGAGCTGTTTTTT; CDR3aa: CASSIEARGRTGELFF
v_gene: TRBV27; j_gene: TRBJ2-7; abundance: NA; d_gene: TRBD1; CDR3nt: TGTGCCAGCAGTGCCCACCCCGGGACAGGGATCTACGAGCAGTACTTC; CDR3aa: CASSAHPGTGIYEQYF
v_gene: TRBV23-1; j_gene: TRBJ1-2; abundance: NA; d_gene: NA; CDR3nt: TGCGCCAGCAGTCAATCTGGCGGGGAAAGGAGCGGCTACACCTTC; CDR3aa: CASSQSGGERSGYTF
v_gene: TRBV27; j_gene: TRBJ2-1; abundance: NA; d_gene: NA; CDR3nt: TGTGCCAGCAGGCGGGACTCCTACAATGAGCAGTTCTTC; CDR3aa: CASRRDSYNEQFF
v_gene: TRBV7-8; j_gene: TRBJ2-3; abundance: few; d_gene: NA; CDR3nt: TGTGCCAGCAGCTTACGACAGTCCTACACAGATACGCAGTATTTT; CDR3aa: CASSLRQSYTDTQYF
v_gene: TRBV27; j_gene: TRBJ2-3; abundance: NA; d_gene: TRBD2; CDR3nt: TGTGCCAGCAGTTTACTAGCGGGAGGGATCACAGATACGCAGTATTTT; CDR3aa: CASSLLAGGITDTQYF
v_gene: TRBV6-6; j_gene: TRBJ2-4; abundance: NA; d_gene: NA; CDR3nt: TGTGCCAGCAGTTACGAGCAGGGTAAAACCAAAAACATTCAGTACTTC; CDR3aa: CASSYEQGKTKNIQYF
v_gene: TRBV5-1; j_gene: TRBJ2-2; abundance: NA; d_gene: TRBD1; CDR3nt: TGCGCCAGCAGTAGACAGGGGTGGGAGCTGTTTTTT; CDR3aa: CASSRQGWELFF
v_gene: TRBV5-1; j_gene: TRBJ2-1; abundance: NA; d_gene: TRBD1; CDR3nt: TGCGCCAGCAGCCCGGGACAGGTATACAATGAGCAGTTCTTC; CDR3aa: CASSPGQVYNEQFF
v_gene: TRBV1; j_gene: TRBJ1-2; abundance: NA; d_gene: NA; CDR3nt: TGCACCAGCAGCTATCCGGGATCATATGGCTACACCTTC; CDR3aa: CTSSYPGSYGYTF
v_gene: TRBV7-2; j_gene: TRBJ2-5; abundance: NA; d_gene: NA; CDR3nt: TGTGCCAGCAGCTTTGCCGGGGTGAAGGTCGGAGAGCAGTACTTC; CDR3aa: CASSFAGVKVGEQYF
v_gene: TRBV9; j_gene: TRBJ2-5; abundance: NA; d_gene: NA; CDR3nt: TGTGCCAGCAGCGTAGAGGGCAGGGCGGAGACCCAGTACTTC; CDR3aa: CASSVEGRAETQYF
v_gene: TRBV5-1; j_gene: TRBJ2-2; abundance: NA; d_gene: TRBD1; CDR3nt: TGCGCCAGCAGCCCCAGGACAGGGACGGACGGGGAGCTGTTTTTT; CDR3aa: CASSPRTGTDGELFF
v_gene: TRBV7-2; j_gene: TRBJ2-5; abundance: NA; d_gene: NA; CDR3nt: TGTGCCAGCAGCTTAAGCGGGCTGCACTTCCAAGAGACCCAGTACTTC; CDR3aa: CASSLSGLHFQETQYF
v_gene: TRBV6-6; j_gene: TRBJ1-4; abundance: NA; d_gene: NA; CDR3nt: TGTGCCAGCAGTCCCCAAGCCGGAAAACTGTTTTTT; CDR3aa: CASSPQAGKLFF
v_gene: TRBV2; j_gene: TRBJ2-2; abundance: NA; d_gene: NA; CDR3nt: TGTGCCAGCAGTGAAATGGGAGGCGGGGAGCTGTTTTTT; CDR3aa: CASSEMGGGELFF
v_gene: TRBV14; j_gene: TRBJ2-7; abundance: NA; d_gene: NA; CDR3nt: TGTGCCAGCAGCAAGGACACCCTGAGCTCCTACGAGCAGTACTTC; CDR3aa: CASSKDTLSSYEQYF
v_gene: TRBV2; j_gene: TRBJ2-1; abundance: NA; d_gene: NA; CDR3nt: TGTGCCAGCAGTGGGGTAGCTGGCTCCTACAATGAGCAGTTCTTC; CDR3aa: CASSGVAGSYNEQFF
v_gene: TRBV5-6; j_gene: TRBJ2-6; abundance: NA; d_gene: TRBD2; CDR3nt: TGTGCCAGCAGCCGGGACTACGGAAGCTCTGGGGCCAACGTCCTGACTTTC; CDR3aa: CASSRDYGSSGANVLTF
v_gene: TRBV2; j_gene: TRBJ2-7; abundance: NA; d_gene: NA; CDR3nt: TGTGCCAGCACTGGCAGGTACGAGCAGTACTTC; CDR3aa: CASTGRYEQYF
v_gene: TRBV28; j_gene: TRBJ1-1; abundance: NA; d_gene: NA; CDR3nt: TGTGCCAGCATCCTCTCTTTTAGGGGGACTGAAGCTTTCTTT; CDR3aa: CASILSFRGTEAFF
v_gene: TRBV29-1; j_gene: TRBJ1-4; abundance: NA; d_gene: NA; CDR3nt: TGCAGCGTTGAAGAGGGCAGTACTAATGAAAAACTGTTTTTT; CDR3aa: CSVEEGSTNEKLFF
v_gene: TRBV28; j_gene: TRBJ1-2; abundance: NA; d_gene: NA; CDR3nt: TGTGCCAGCAGTTTGGTCCTTCGGGACTACACCTTC; CDR3aa: CASSLVLRDYTF
v_gene: TRBV2; j_gene: TRBJ2-1; abundance: NA; d_gene: NA; CDR3nt: TGTGCCAGTCATTCCGGACGGGGGGCTGGGTACAATGAGCAGTTCTTC; CDR3aa: CASHSGRGAGYNEQFF
v_gene: TRBV28; j_gene: TRBJ2-6; abundance: NA; d_gene: NA; CDR3nt: TGTGCCAGCAGAAAACAGGCCTCTGGGGCCAACGTCCTGACTTTC; CDR3aa: CASRKQASGANVLTF
v_gene: TRBV18; j_gene: TRBJ2-5; abundance: NA; d_gene: NA; CDR3nt: TGTGCCAGCTCACCACCGGCGCGGGCTGGGACCCAGTACTTC; CDR3aa: CASSPPARAGTQYF
v_gene: TRBV6-5; j_gene: TRBJ1-1; abundance: once; d_gene: NA; CDR3nt: TGTGCCAGCAGTTACTCGAAGGAGGACCCGAACACTGAAGCTTTCTTT; CDR3aa: CASSYSKEDPNTEAFF